What follows are 32 T cell receptor beta chains derived from one specimen sequenced in a study of blood T cell repertoires in COVID-19. This table comes from immunoSEQ multiplex PCR, and its TCRdb copy is limited to in-frame clones, with some not included. The sample yields about 75,000 clones, 88% seen once. Material for sequencing was peripheral blood. Receptors originate from a human donor in a cohort sampled during active COVID-19.

This clone was counted once. The chain combines TRBV7-2 with TRBJ2-3, with 11 bases aligning to TRBD2. This CDR3 spans 17 amino acids. J gave up 5 bases and V 0 bases, and 7 bases lay outside the gene matches. Germline CDR1 is SGHTA and CDR2 is FQGNSA. CDR3 protein: CASSLASSGGVVDTQYF. The CDR3 DNA is TGTGCCAGCAGCTTAGCGAGTAGCGGGGGGGTCGTAGATACGCAGTATTTT.

This clone was found a few times. The chain has TRBV15 and TRBJ1-1, with D perhaps TRBD1 (6 bases). In germline, CDR1 is LNHNV, CDR2 YYDKDF (reference sequence). Trimming removed 6 bases at V and 0 bases at J, with 8 bases between. This CDR3 comprises 13 residues. CDR3 protein: CATSTGMNTEAFF. The CDR3 DNA follows: TGTGCCACCAGTACAGGGATGAACACTGAAGCTTTCTTT.

The V gene is TRBV5-1, the J gene TRBJ1-2; 8 nucleotides match TRBD1. This CDR3 spans 14 amino acids. Trimming at V came to 4 bases and at J to 4 bases, leaving 6 bases not matched to a gene. CDR1 and CDR2 (germline): SGHRS, YFSETQ. This CDR3 is CASSPTGESYGYTF. CDR3 nucleotide sequence: TGCGCCAGCAGCCCGACAGGGGAATCCTATGGCTACACCTTC.

The V and J genes are TRBV7-9 and TRBJ1-3, with 7 positions matching TRBD1. This CDR3 is built from 16 residues. Germline loops: CDR1 SEHNR, CDR2 FQNEAQ (reference sequence). V lost 5 bases to trimming and J lost 0 bases; unmatched junction nucleotides: 7. In DNA form, the CDR3 reads TGTGCCAGCAGCCCCAGGACAGGAATCTCTGGAAACACCATATATTTT. Translation: CASSPRTGISGNTIYF.

This clone showed up just a few times. This sample also contains other DNA sequences that code for the same CDR3. V gene TRBV24-1 combines with J gene TRBJ2-2, with D possibly being TRBD1 (5 bases). CDR3 length: 17 amino acids. Germline CDR1 reads KGHDR; CDR2 reads SFDVKD. The ends were cut back, 4 bases at V and 1 base at J, with 15 bases in the middle. The CDR3 bases are TGTGCCACCAGTGACCCTAGGGGTCCTAAGAACACCGGGGAGCTGTTTTTT. Protein: CATSDPRGPKNTGELFF.

The genes are TRBV3-1 (or the pseudogene TRBV3-2) and TRBJ1-5, with TRBD1 as a possible D gene (6 bases). This CDR3 is built from 15 residues. V gave up 3 bases and J gave up 1 base, with 10 bases separating them. CDR1 and CDR2 from the germline V gene are LGHDT and YNNKEL (reference sequence). CDR3 DNA sequence: TGTGCCAGCAGCCACAGGGGTTTGAGCAATCAGCCCCAGCATTTT. Protein product: CASSHRGLSNQPQHF.

This clone was detected once. The rearrangement joins TRBV10-3 to TRBJ2-7; a weak D match, TRBD2 (5 bases). The CDR3 loop spans 13 amino acids. Germline V lookup: CDR1 ENHRY, CDR2 SYGVKD. V lost 4 bases to trimming and J lost 5 bases, with 12 bases between them. CDR3 amino acids: CAISGTPRDEQYF. In DNA, the CDR3 is TGTGCCATCAGTGGGACCCCGAGGGACGAGCAGTACTTC.

V usage is TRBV7-3 and J usage is TRBJ2-3, with 10 bases aligning to TRBD1. From germline, CDR1 is SGHTA and CDR2 FQGTGA. The CDR3 extends over 15 amino acids. V dropped 5 bases and J dropped 3; count of bases not matched to a gene: 5. The CDR3 DNA sequence: TGTGCCAGCAGCATATGGACAGGGGGAACAGATACGCAGTATTTT. Translating gives CASSIWTGGTDTQYF.

This chain connects TRBV27 to TRBJ2-7; 9 bases align to TRBD1. The J segment lost 2 bases and the V segment lost 8 bases, leaving 4 bases of the junction unmatched. From germline, CDR1 is MNHEY and CDR2 SMNVEV (reference sequence). This CDR3 is built from 13 residues. The CDR3 nucleotides are TGTGCCAGCGGGGACAGGGTGCCCTACGAGCAGTACTTC. It specifies CASGDRVPYEQYF.

The J gene is TRBJ2-3, the V gene TRBV5-1; D is uncertain. Germline loops: CDR1 SGHRS, CDR2 YFSETQ. This CDR3 region has 14 residues. Trimming took 0 bases from V and 4 from J, leaving 9 bases between them. CDR3 sequence (DNA): TGCGCCAGCAGCTTGGCCAGTGCTGCAGATACGCAGTATTTT. Translation gives CASSLASAADTQYF.

The rearrangement links TRBV7-2 to TRBJ1-2; D is possibly TRBD1 (6 bases). Per germline, CDR1 SGHTA and CDR2 FQGNSA. V gave up 5 bases and J gave up 9 bases, with 22 bases separating them. The CDR3 is 15 residues long. In nucleotides, the CDR3 is TGTGCCAGCAGCATAACCGGGACAAACTTATGGAGCTACACCTTC. Translated, it gives CASSITGTNLWSYTF.

The gene calls are TRBV27 and TRBJ1-4; 7 bases are shared with TRBD1. Trimming removed 2 bases from V and 8 bases from J; junction bases left unmatched: 2. The CDR3 is 13 amino acids. Germline lookup yields CDR1 MNHEY and CDR2 SMNVEV (reference sequence). The CDR3 loop is CASSLRQGEKLFF. The CDR3, as DNA: TGTGCCAGCAGTTTACGACAGGGCGAAAAACTGTTTTTT. The full variable domain, its missing parts supplied by reference TRBV27 and TRBJ1-4, is EAQVTQNPRYLITVTGKKLTVTCSQNMNHEYMSWYRQDPGLGLRQIYYSMNVEVTDKGDVPEGYKVSRKEKRNFPLILESPSPNQTSLYFCASSLRQGEKLFFGSGTQLSVL.

This clone is a singleton in its sample. V and J are TRBV21-1 and TRBJ2-7; the D segment call TRBD2 is taken from the table without a DNA check. TRBV21-1 is labeled a pseudogene. The CDR3 covers 17 residues. Written as DNA, the CDR3 is TGTGCCAGCAGCAAAGGTTTAGGGACTAGCGTGTACTACGAGCAGTACTTC. This encodes CASSKGLGTSVYYEQYF.

The V gene is TRBV5-6, the J gene TRBJ2-1; no clear D. The V end lost 2 bases, the J end lost 8 bases, and 8 bases lay between the germline ends. Germline V lookup: CDR1 SGHDT, CDR2 YYEEEE. The length of the CDR3 is 12 residues. CDR3 DNA sequence: TGTGCCAGCAGCTTAAGAGGTTATGAGCAGTTCTTC. Amino acid sequence: CASSLRGYEQFF.

In this sample, this clone turned up a few times. The chain employs TRBV28 and TRBJ1-2; 10 bases are a match to TRBD1. The J segment lost 2 bases and the V segment lost 5 bases, leaving 2 bases of the junction unmatched. This CDR3 is built from 14 residues. Germline values: CDR1 MDHEN, CDR2 SYDVKM. This CDR3 reads CASSRDRGNYGYTF. CDR3 sequence (DNA): TGTGCCAGCAGTCGGGACAGGGGAAACTATGGCTACACCTTC.

The J gene is TRBJ1-2, the V gene TRBV19; 10 nucleotides align to TRBD1. J lost 4 bases, V lost 4 bases, and 9 bases had no gene match. CDR3 length: 16 residues. The germline V gene encodes CDR1 LNHDA and CDR2 SQIVND (reference sequence). The CDR3 loop is CASSKGQGFYSYGYTF. The CDR3 coding sequence is TGTGCCAGTAGTAAGGGACAGGGGTTTTATAGCTATGGCTACACCTTC.

V is TRBV30 and J is TRBJ2-7; 10 bases align to TRBD1. The CDR3 extends over 15 amino acids. Germline CDR1 GTSNPN, CDR2 SVGIG (reference sequence). Trimming at V came to 0 bases and at J to 2 bases, leaving 4 bases not matched to a gene. The CDR3 nucleotides are TGTGCCTGGAGTGTAGGGACAGGGGAGGCCTACGAGCAGTACTTC. It encodes CAWSVGTGEAYEQYF.

This CDR3 reads CASSQGQGSQKLFF. CDR3 DNA sequence: TGTGCCAGCAGCCAAGGGCAGGGGAGCCAAAAACTGTTTTTT. The V gene is TRBV3-1 (or the pseudogene TRBV3-2), the J gene TRBJ1-4; perhaps TRBD1 as D (6 bases). CDR1 and CDR2 (germline): LGHDT, YNNKEL (reference sequence). Trimming left V 1 base short and J 9 bases short, with 12 bases between. This CDR3 region has 14 residues.

The rearrangement joins TRBV5-1 to TRBJ1-1; 9 nucleotides agree with TRBD1. CDR3 length equals 15 residues. Germline values: CDR1 SGHRS, CDR2 YFSETQ. The junction had 4 bases not matched to a gene; V was cut back by 3 bases and J by 1 base. CDR3 residues: CASSWGTGRNTEAFF. For the CDR3, the DNA is TGCGCCAGCAGCTGGGGGACAGGGAGGAACACTGAAGCTTTCTTT. The full variable domain, its missing parts supplied by reference TRBV5-1 and TRBJ1-1, is KAGVTQTPRYLIKTRGQQVTLSCSPISGHRSVSWYQQTPGQGLQFLFEYFSETQRNKGNFPGRFSGRQFSNSRSEMNVSTLELGDSALYLCASSWGTGRNTEAFFGQGTRLTVV.

CDR3 sequence (DNA): TGCGCCAGCAGCCAAGAGGTGATTAGCGGGGGGGCCCTAAATGAGCAGTTCTTC. It encodes CASSQEVISGGALNEQFF. The V call is TRBV4-3, the J call TRBJ2-1; 11 nucleotides agree with TRBD2. The CDR3 sequence is 18 residues long. Germline trimming cut 0 bases from V and 7 bases from J; bases unmatched to any gene: 11. CDR1 and CDR2 (germline): LGHNA, YSLEER.

V usage is TRBV6-5 and J usage is TRBJ1-2, with 7 bases identical to TRBD1. This CDR3 is 15 amino acids long. From germline, CDR1 is MNHEY and CDR2 SVGAGI. Losses at the gene ends were 2 bases for V and 5 bases for J; bases not matched to a gene: 8. In nucleotides, the CDR3 is TGTGCCAGCAGTTACAAGAAGGGGGCGCGGTATGGCTACACCTTC. Protein product: CASSYKKGARYGYTF.

The table lists this clone with a count of one. The chain is built from TRBV7-6 and TRBJ2-3; unclear D gene. Deletions cut 2 bases from V and 5 bases from J, with 11 bases between. CDR1 is SGHVS and CDR2 is FNYEAQ in the germline V gene. The CDR3 has 14 residues. The CDR3 bases are TGTGCCAGCAGCTTAAACCGGGTGGGAGATACGCAGTATTTT. Amino acids: CASSLNRVGDTQYF.

A few counts support this clone. V gene TRBV5-1 combines with J gene TRBJ1-1; possibly TRBD1 for D (6 bases). Trimming took 3 bases from V and 0 from J, leaving 15 bases between them. The CDR3 has 16 amino acids. Germline CDR1 and CDR2: SGHRS and YFSETQ. The CDR3, as DNA: TGCGCCAGCAGCTACGGACAGCCTCGTATGAACACTGAAGCTTTCTTT. Its protein product is CASSYGQPRMNTEAFF.

The rearrangement links TRBV9 to TRBJ2-3; D call uncertain. Germline CDR1 SGDLS, CDR2 YYNGEE. Trimming left V 0 bases short and J 10 bases short, with 12 bases between. The CDR3 consists of 13 residues. The DNA of the CDR3 is TGTGCCAGCAGCGTAGTCGGAGATTATCCGCAGTATTTT. Translation gives CASSVVGDYPQYF.

This clone was found a few times. At one end, the junction sequence differs from germline, possibly due to a read error. This rearrangement joins TRBV4-3 to TRBJ2-1; maybe TRBD1 (5 bases). This CDR3 is built from 13 residues. The germline gives CDR1 LGHNA, CDR2 YSLEER. The CDR3 is CASSPPGYTEQFF. Here the CDR3 DNA reads TGCGCCAGCAGCCCTCCAGGGTACACTGAGCAGTTCTTC.

This chain connects TRBV7-2 to TRBJ2-5; D perhaps matches TRBD2 (6 bases). The V end lost 0 bases, the J end lost 5 bases, and 10 bases lay between the germline ends. The CDR3 is 14 amino acids. Germline V gives CDR1 SGHTA, CDR2 FQGNSA. The CDR3 DNA sequence: TGTGCCAGCAGCTTAGCGCTAGCGTGGGAGACCCAGTACTTC. Translated: CASSLALAWETQYF.

V is TRBV7-7 and J is TRBJ2-1, with TRBD2 matching 7 bases. Trimming at V came to 5 bases and at J to 6 bases, leaving 4 bases not matched to a gene. The CDR3 covers 13 residues. Germline CDR1 SSHAT, CDR2 FNYEAQ (reference sequence). The CDR3: CASSRLASNEQFF. The CDR3, as DNA: TGTGCCAGCAGCAGACTAGCTAGCAATGAGCAGTTCTTC.

The J gene is TRBJ2-3, the V gene TRBV5-6, with a tentative D call TRBD2 (6 bases). This CDR3 comprises 13 residues. The V gene lost 5 bases and the J gene lost 4 bases, with 11 bases spanning the gap. Looked up from germline, CDR1 is SGHDT and CDR2 is YYEEEE. CDR3 nucleotide sequence: TGTGCCAGCAGACTTTGGGGGGCAGATACGCAGTATTTT. Translation: CASRLWGADTQYF.

This clone was counted between two and nine times. This rearrangement joins TRBV3-1 (or the pseudogene TRBV3-2) to TRBJ2-7, with 7 bases aligning to TRBD2. J gave up 1 base and V 3 bases, and 9 bases lay outside the gene matches. The V gene's germline CDR1 is LGHDT and CDR2 YNNKEL (reference sequence). The CDR3 is made up of 16 amino acids. CDR3 residues: CASSHLSGRESYEQYF. The CDR3 nucleotides read TGTGCCAGCAGCCATCTTTCAGGGCGGGAGTCCTACGAGCAGTACTTC.

The chain recombines TRBV7-8 with TRBJ1-2, with D maybe TRBD1 (5 bases). The germline V gene has CDR1 SGHVS and CDR2 FQNEAQ. Trimming left V 4 bases short and J 2 bases short, with 14 bases between. The CDR3 spans 15 residues. In DNA, the CDR3 is TGTGCCAGCAGCTCCCAAGGACACACCAACTATGGCTACACCTTC. Translating gives CASSSQGHTNYGYTF. Full variable domain (outside the CDR3, taken from reference TRBV7-8 and TRBJ1-2): GAGVSQSPRYKVAKRGQDVALRCDPISGHVSLFWYQQALGQGPEFLTYFQNEAQLDKSGLPSDRFFAERPEGSVSTLKIQRTQQEDSAVYLCASSSQGHTNYGYTFGSGTRLTVV.

The chain couples TRBV6-5 to TRBJ2-7; 10 positions agree with TRBD1. The V gene end was trimmed by 5 bases and the J gene end by 1 base; junction bases not matched to a gene: 5. This CDR3 is built from 15 residues. Germline V gene data show CDR1 as MNHEY and CDR2 as SVGAGI. The CDR3, as DNA: TGTGCCAGCAGTAAGGGACAGGGGCTGTCCTACGAGCAGTACTTC. Its protein is CASSKGQGLSYEQYF.

The chain recombines TRBV6-5 with TRBJ1-2, with D maybe TRBD1 (5 bases). V lost 7 bases and J lost 0, with 12 bases in between. CDR3 length: 14 residues. Germline V lookup: CDR1 MNHEY, CDR2 SVGAGI. This CDR3 reads CASTGGVANYGYTF. The CDR3 nucleotides are TGTGCCAGCACTGGGGGGGTAGCTAACTATGGCTACACCTTC.